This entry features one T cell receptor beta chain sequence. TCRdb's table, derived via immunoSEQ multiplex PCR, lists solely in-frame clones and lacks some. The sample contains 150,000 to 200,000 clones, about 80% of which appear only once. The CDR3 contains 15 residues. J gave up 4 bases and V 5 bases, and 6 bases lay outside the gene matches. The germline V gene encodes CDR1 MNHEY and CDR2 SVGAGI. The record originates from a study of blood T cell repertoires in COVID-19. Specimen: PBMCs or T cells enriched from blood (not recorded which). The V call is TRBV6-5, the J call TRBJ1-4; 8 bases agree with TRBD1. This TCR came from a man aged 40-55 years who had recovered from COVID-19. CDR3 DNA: TGTGCCAGCAGTCGAGACAGGGGCGTTAATGAAAAACTGTTTTTT. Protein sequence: CASSRDRGVNEKLFF.